The 15 T cell receptor beta chains presented below share a single source sample, sequenced in a study of blood T cell repertoires in COVID-19. Assay: immunoSEQ multiplex PCR; the TCRdb copy retains only in-frame clones and omits some. The sample lists roughly 280,000 clones, 85% to 90% occurring once. The specimen sequenced was PBMCs or T cells enriched from blood (not recorded which). Every receptor here comes from a woman between 25 and 40 years old with acute COVID-19.

This chain uses TRBV3-1 (or the pseudogene TRBV3-2) with TRBJ2-7, with a tentative D call TRBD1 (6 bases). Germline V gene sequence: CDR1 LGHDT, CDR2 YNNKEL (reference sequence). The CDR3 consists of 13 residues. The V gene lost 2 bases and the J gene lost 5 bases, with 10 bases spanning the gap. CDR3 region: CASSQRGKDEQYF. The CDR3, as DNA: TGTGCCAGCAGCCAAAGGGGGAAGGACGAGCAGTACTTC.

V and J are TRBV30 and TRBJ2-7; TRBD1 is a possible D gene (6 bases). The V and J ends lost 3 bases and 2 bases respectively, with 8 bases between them. Germline CDR1 GTSNPN, CDR2 SVGIG (reference sequence). The CDR3 is made up of 12 amino acids. The DNA for the CDR3 is TGTGCCTGGAGACGGGACACCTACGAGCAGTACTTC. Encoded protein: CAWRRDTYEQYF. Variable domain in full (rest from reference TRBV30 and TRBJ2-7): SQTIHQWPATLVQPVGSPLSLECTVEGTSNPNLYWYRQAAGRGLQLLFYSVGIGQISSEVPQNLSASRPQDRQFILSSKKLLLSDSGFYLCAWRRDTYEQYFGPGTRLTVT.

This rearrangement joins TRBV28 to TRBJ2-3, with TRBD1 matching over 7 bases. Germline CDR1 reads MDHEN; CDR2 reads SYDVKM. Losses at the gene ends were 5 bases for V and 0 bases for J; bases not matched to a gene: 5. The CDR3 is 15 residues long. The CDR3 is CASSSDRVSTDTQYF. In nucleotides, the CDR3 is TGTGCCAGCAGTAGCGACAGGGTGAGCACAGATACGCAGTATTTT.

This chain links TRBV19 with TRBJ2-2, with TRBD2 identical over 8 bases. CDR1 is LNHDA and CDR2 is SQIVND in the germline V gene (reference sequence). V was pared by 7 bases and J by 2 bases, with 12 bases of the junction left unmatched. The CDR3 length is 17 residues. CDR3 residues: CASTRTSGGPNTGELFF. CDR3 sequence (DNA): TGTGCCAGTACCCGCACTAGCGGAGGGCCCAACACCGGGGAGCTGTTTTTT.

V gene TRBV28 combines with J gene TRBJ1-5; weak D call: TRBD1 (5 bases). The CDR3 sequence is 14 residues long. Trimming left V 8 bases short and J 3 bases short, with 14 bases between. CDR1 and CDR2 (germline): MDHEN, SYDVKM. CDR3 bases: TGTGCCAGCGTTGACAGCGTACTCAATCAGCCCCAGCATTTT. It encodes CASVDSVLNQPQHF.

The chain combines TRBV30 with TRBJ2-7; 9 nucleotides match TRBD1. This CDR3 comprises 15 residues. The J segment lost 2 bases and the V segment lost 2 bases, leaving 7 bases of the junction unmatched. Germline values: CDR1 GTSNPN, CDR2 SVGIG (reference sequence). CDR3 amino acids: CAWSTPGQGTYEQYF. DNA for the CDR3: TGTGCCTGGAGTACCCCGGGACAGGGCACCTACGAGCAGTACTTC.

The sample holds one count of this clone. This sequence joins TRBV6-5 and TRBJ1-6; D is unresolved. Trimming stripped 0 bases from V and 4 bases from J, with 7 bases between. Germline CDR1 reads MNHEY; CDR2 reads SVGAGI. This CDR3 comprises 15 residues. DNA of the CDR3: TGTGCCAGCAGTTACTCCCGGGATTATAATTCACCCCTCCACTTT. It is translated as CASSYSRDYNSPLHF.

The rearrangement links TRBV27 to TRBJ2-7, with D uncertain. V lost 2 bases and J lost 0, with 8 bases in between. This CDR3 contains 14 residues. Germline CDR1 reads MNHEY; CDR2 reads SMNVEV (reference sequence). Here the CDR3 DNA reads TGTGCCAGCAGTTTACGTCCCAGCTCCTACGAGCAGTACTTC. Its protein is CASSLRPSSYEQYF.

The chain has TRBV4-3 and TRBJ2-2, with D perhaps matching TRBD1 (6 bases). This CDR3 has 14 residues. Germline lookup yields CDR1 LGHNA and CDR2 YSLEER. V gave up 6 bases and J gave up 6 bases, with 14 bases separating them. The CDR3 DNA reads as TGCGCCAGCAGACCGACAGGCGACGCCGGGGAGCTGTTTTTT. This sequence encodes CASRPTGDAGELFF.

The V and J genes are TRBV7-9 and TRBJ2-7; TRBD2 matches at 9 bases. J gave up 3 bases and V 1 base, and 4 bases lay outside the gene matches. Germline CDR1 reads SEHNR; CDR2 reads FQNEAQ (reference sequence). This CDR3 region has 15 residues. The CDR3 DNA sequence: TGTGCCAGCAGCTTAGAAGGTAGCGGGGGCTACGAGCAGTACTTC. Protein: CASSLEGSGGYEQYF.

The J gene is TRBJ1-2, the V gene TRBV28, with D possibly matching TRBD1 (5 bases). The CDR3 consists of 12 residues. V lost 7 bases and J lost 7, with 13 bases in between. The germline V gene encodes CDR1 MDHEN and CDR2 SYDVKM. CDR3 sequence (DNA): TGTGCCAGCATCACTCTCGGGGGTGGCTACACCTTC. Its translation: CASITLGGGYTF.

The gene calls are TRBV6-5 and TRBJ1-1; 7 bases line up with TRBD1. This CDR3 is 14 amino acids long. Germline lookup yields CDR1 MNHEY and CDR2 SVGAGI. After removal of 2 bases from V and 4 bases from J, the junction contained 4 bases not matched to a gene. CDR3 sequence: CASSYLDRTTEAFF. CDR3 nucleotides: TGTGCCAGCAGTTACCTGGACAGGACCACTGAAGCTTTCTTT.

The chain recombines TRBV24-1 with TRBJ1-2, with 8 bases lining up with TRBD1. Germline V CDR1 and CDR2: KGHDR, SFDVKD. V was pared by 2 bases and J by 5 bases, with 9 bases of the junction left unmatched. The length of the CDR3 is 16 residues. The CDR3 sequence: CATSDSPGQGGYGYTF. CDR3 bases: TGTGCCACCAGTGATTCTCCAGGACAGGGAGGGTATGGCTACACCTTC.

This sequence joins TRBV6-2 or TRBV6-3 and TRBJ2-3; TRBD2 agrees at 7 bases. CDR1 MNHEY and CDR2 SVGEGT come from the germline V gene. V shed 3 bases, J shed 0 bases, and the junction held 9 bases outside the gene matches. CDR3 length: 17 amino acids. For the CDR3, the DNA is TGTGCCAGCAGTTATTGGAGCGGGACTGCTAGCACAGATACGCAGTATTTT. Its translation: CASSYWSGTASTDTQYF.

The sample holds a few counts of this clone. The chain links TRBV19 to TRBJ1-5, with no clear D. Germline values: CDR1 LNHDA, CDR2 SQIVND (reference sequence). CDR3 length: 14 residues. Trimming pared 0 bases from V and 9 bases from J, leaving 12 bases between. CDR3 sequence: CASSIDPGVRPQHF. In DNA, the CDR3 is TGTGCCAGTAGTATAGATCCCGGTGTAAGGCCCCAGCATTTT.